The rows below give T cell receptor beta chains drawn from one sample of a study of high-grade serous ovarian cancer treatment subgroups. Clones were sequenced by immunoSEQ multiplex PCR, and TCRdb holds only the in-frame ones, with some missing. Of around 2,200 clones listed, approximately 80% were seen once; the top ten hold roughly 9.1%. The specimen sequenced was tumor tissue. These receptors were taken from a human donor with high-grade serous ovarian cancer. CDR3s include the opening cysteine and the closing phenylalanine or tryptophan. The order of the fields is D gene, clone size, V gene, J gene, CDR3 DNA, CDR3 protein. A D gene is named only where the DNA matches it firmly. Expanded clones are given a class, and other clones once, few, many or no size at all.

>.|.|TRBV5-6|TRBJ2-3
TGTGCCAGCAGAATTGGACTCAGCACAGATACGCAGTATTTT
CASRIGLSTDTQYF
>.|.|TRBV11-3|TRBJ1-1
TGTGCCAGCAGCTCCAACGATCGAAGGACTGAAGCTTTCTTT
CASSSNDRRTEAFF
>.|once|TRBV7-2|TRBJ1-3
TGTGCCAGCAGCTTATACAGCGGGGCATCTGGAAACACCATATATTTT
CASSLYSGASGNTIYF
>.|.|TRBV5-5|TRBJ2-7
TGTGCCAGCAGCTTGACCATAGCCTACGAGCAGTACTTC
CASSLTIAYEQYF
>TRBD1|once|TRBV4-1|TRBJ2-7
TGCGCCAGCAGCCACCTTCTTACAGGGGGCGAGCAGTACTTC
CASSHLLTGGEQYF
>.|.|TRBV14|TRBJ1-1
TGTGCCAGCAGCCGTTTTGCAGTTAACACTGAAGCTTTCTTT
CASSRFAVNTEAFF
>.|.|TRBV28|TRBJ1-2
TGTGCCAGCAGTTTAGGGGGAATTTATGGCTACACCTTC
CASSLGGIYGYTF
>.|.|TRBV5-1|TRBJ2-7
TGCGCCAGCAGCTTGGGTCTAATCTACGAGCAGTACTTC
CASSLGLIYEQYF
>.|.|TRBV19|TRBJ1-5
TGTGCCAGTAGTATGGCGGGGGGCGAACAGCCCCAGCATTTT
CASSMAGGEQPQHF
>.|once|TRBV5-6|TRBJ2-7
TGTGCCAGCAGCTTAGGGTGGGGGGACAGCGTTTCCTACGAGCAGTACTTC
CASSLGWGDSVSYEQYF
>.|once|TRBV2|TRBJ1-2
TGTGCCAGCAGTGTTGGGGTATCCTATGGCTACACCTTC
CASSVGVSYGYTF
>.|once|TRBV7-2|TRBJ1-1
TGTGCCAGCAGCTTCGGGACGGCCTACACTGAAGCTTTCTTT
CASSFGTAYTEAFF
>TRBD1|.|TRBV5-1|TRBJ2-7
TGCGCCAGCTCGGACAGGGAAAGGGGTACGTACGAGCAGTACTTC
CASSDRERGTYEQYF
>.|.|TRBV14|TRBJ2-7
TGTGCCAGCAGCCACAATTTTGCTACAGGCTCCTACGAGCAGTACTTC
CASSHNFATGSYEQYF
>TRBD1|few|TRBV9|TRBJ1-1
TGTGCCAGCAGCCTTAGGGGGCAGGGTGAAGCTTTCTTT
CASSLRGQGEAFF
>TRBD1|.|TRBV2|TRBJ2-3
TGTGCCCGCCTTGGGACAGGAAAAAGCACAGATACGCAGTATTTT
CARLGTGKSTDTQYF
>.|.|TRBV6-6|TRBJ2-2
TGTGCCAGCAGTTATATAAACACCGGGGAGCTGTTTTTT
CASSYINTGELFF
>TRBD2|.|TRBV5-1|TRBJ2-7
TGCGCCAGCAGCTTGGGGGCTAGCGGGCTGTACGAGCAGTACTTC
CASSLGASGLYEQYF
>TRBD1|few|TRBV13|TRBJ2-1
TGTGCCAGCAGCTTCAGGGGGCCCTACAATGAGCAGTTCTTC
CASSFRGPYNEQFF
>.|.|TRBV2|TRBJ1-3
TGTGCCAGCAGGGGTAGTGGGGGGAAACCTGGAAACACCATATATTTT
CASRGSGGKPGNTIYF
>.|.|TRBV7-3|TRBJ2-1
TGTGCCAGCAGCGGGGGGGCCGGTTACAATGAGCAGTTCTTC
CASSGGAGYNEQFF